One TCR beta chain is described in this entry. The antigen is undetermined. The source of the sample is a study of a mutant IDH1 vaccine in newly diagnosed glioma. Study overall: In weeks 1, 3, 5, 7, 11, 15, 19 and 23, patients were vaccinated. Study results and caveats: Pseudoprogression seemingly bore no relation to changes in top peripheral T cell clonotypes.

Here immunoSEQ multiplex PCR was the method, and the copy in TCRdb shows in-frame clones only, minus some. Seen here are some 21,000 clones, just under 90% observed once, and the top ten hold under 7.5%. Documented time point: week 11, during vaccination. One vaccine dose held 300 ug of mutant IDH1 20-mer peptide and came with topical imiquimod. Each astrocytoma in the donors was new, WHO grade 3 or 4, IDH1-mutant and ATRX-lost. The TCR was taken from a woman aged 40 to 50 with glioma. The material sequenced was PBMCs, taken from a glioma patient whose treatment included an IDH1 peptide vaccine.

In DNA form, the CDR3 reads TGTGCCAGCAGTGAAGCCAGGGATTATGGCTACACCTTC. Protein sequence: CASSEARDYGYTF. This chain uses TRBV6-1 with TRBJ1-2; maybe TRBD1 (5 bases). The CDR3 has 13 amino acids. Germline V lookup: CDR1 MNHNS, CDR2 SASEGT. Trimming shortened V by 0 bases and J by 5 bases, and 7 bases separated the two germline ends.